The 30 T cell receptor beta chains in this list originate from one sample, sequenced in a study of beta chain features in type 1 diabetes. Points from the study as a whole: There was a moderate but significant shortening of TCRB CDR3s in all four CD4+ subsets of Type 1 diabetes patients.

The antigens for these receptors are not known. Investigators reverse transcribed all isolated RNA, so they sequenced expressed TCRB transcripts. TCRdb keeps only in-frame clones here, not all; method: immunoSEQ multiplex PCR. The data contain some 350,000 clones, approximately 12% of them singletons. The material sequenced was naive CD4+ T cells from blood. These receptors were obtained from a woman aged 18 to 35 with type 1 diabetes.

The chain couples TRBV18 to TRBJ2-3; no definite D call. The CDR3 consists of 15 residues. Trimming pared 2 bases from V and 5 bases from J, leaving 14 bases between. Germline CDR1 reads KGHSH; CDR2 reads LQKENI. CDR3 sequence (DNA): TGTGCCAGCTCACCAACCCCCACTATTGTAGATACGCAGTATTTT. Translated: CASSPTPTIVDTQYF.

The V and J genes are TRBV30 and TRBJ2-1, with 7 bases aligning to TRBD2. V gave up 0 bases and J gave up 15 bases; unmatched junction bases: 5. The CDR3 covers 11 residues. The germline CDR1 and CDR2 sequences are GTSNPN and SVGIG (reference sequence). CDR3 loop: CAWSVRGDPFF. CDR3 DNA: TGTGCCTGGAGTGTACGGGGGGATCCGTTCTTC. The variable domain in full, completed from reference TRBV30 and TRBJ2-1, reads SQTIHQWPATLVQPVGSPLSLECTVEGTSNPNLYWYRQAAGRGLQLLFYSVGIGQISSEVPQNLSASRPQDRQFILSSKKLLLSDSGFYLCAWSVRGDPFFGPGTRLTVL.

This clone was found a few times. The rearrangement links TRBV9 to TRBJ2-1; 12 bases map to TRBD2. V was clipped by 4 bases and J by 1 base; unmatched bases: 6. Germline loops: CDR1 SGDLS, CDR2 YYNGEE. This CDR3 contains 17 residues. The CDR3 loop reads CASSPFGTSGSYNEQFF. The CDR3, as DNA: TGTGCCAGCAGCCCTTTCGGGACTAGCGGGTCCTACAATGAGCAGTTCTTC.

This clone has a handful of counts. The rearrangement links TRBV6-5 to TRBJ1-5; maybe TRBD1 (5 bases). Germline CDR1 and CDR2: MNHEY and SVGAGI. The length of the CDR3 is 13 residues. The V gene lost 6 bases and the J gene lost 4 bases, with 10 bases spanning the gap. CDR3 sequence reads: CASSRDLNQPQHF. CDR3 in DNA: TGTGCCAGCAGCCGGGACTTAAATCAGCCCCAGCATTTT.

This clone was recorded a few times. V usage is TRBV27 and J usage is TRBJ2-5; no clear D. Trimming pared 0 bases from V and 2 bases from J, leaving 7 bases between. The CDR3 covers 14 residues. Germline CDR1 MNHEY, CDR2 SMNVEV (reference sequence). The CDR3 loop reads CASSLSRLQETQYF. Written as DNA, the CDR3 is TGTGCCAGCAGTTTATCGAGACTTCAAGAGACCCAGTACTTC.

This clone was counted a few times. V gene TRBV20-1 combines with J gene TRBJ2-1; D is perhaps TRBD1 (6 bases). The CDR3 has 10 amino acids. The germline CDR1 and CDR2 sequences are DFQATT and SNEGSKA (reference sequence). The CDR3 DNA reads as TGCAGCCCCAAGGGGGAGGAGCAGTTCTTC. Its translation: CSPKGEEQFF.

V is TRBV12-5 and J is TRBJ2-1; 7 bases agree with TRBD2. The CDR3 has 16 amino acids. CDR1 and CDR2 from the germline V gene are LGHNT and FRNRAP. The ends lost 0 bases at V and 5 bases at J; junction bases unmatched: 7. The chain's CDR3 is CASGLVWAGVDNEQFF. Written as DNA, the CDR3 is TGTGCTAGTGGTTTGGTATGGGCGGGAGTAGACAATGAGCAGTTCTTC.

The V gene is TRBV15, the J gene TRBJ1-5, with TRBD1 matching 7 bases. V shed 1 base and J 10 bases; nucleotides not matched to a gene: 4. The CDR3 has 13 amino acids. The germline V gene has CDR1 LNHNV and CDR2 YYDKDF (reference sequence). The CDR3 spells CATSRGTGEPQHF. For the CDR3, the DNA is TGTGCCACCAGCAGAGGAACAGGGGAACCCCAGCATTTT.

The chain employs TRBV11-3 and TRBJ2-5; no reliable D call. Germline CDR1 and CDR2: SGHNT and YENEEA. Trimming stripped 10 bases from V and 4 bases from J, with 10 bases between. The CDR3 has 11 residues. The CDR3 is CATRRGETQYF. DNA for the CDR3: TGTGCCACCCGGCGAGGAGAGACCCAGTACTTC.

In DNA, the CDR3 is TGTGCCAGCAGCGTTTCCGGTTTGAGCGACGAGCAGTACTTC. This sequence encodes CASSVSGLSDEQYF. The chain combines TRBV9 with TRBJ2-7; D unresolved. The CDR3 runs to 14 residues. The germline V and J ends were trimmed by 2 bases and 5 bases, with 14 bases remaining between them. Germline values: CDR1 SGDLS, CDR2 YYNGEE.

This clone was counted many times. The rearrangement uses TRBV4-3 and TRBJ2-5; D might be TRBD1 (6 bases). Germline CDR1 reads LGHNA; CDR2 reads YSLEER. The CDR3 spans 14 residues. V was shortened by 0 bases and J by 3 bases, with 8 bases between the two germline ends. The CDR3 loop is CASSQEAGEETQYF. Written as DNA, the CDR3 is TGCGCCAGCAGCCAAGAGGCAGGGGAAGAGACCCAGTACTTC.

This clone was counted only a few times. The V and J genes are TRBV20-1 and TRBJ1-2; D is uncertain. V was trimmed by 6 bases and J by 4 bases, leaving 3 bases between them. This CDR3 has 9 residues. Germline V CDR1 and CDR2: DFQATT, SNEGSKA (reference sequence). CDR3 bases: TGCAGTGCCAGCTATGGCTACACCTTC. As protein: CSASYGYTF.

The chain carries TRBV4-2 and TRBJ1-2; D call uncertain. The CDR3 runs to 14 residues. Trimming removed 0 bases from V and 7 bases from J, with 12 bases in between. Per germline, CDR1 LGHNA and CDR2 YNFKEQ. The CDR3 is CASSQDRRDPGYTF. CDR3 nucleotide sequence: TGTGCCAGCAGCCAAGATCGACGGGATCCTGGCTACACCTTC.

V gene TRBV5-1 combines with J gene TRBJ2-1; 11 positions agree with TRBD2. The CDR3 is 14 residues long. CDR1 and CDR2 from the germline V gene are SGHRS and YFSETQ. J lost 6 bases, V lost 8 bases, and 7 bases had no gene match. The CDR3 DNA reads TGCGCCAGTCGGATAACTAGCGGGAGCAATGAGCAGTTCTTC. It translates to CASRITSGSNEQFF.

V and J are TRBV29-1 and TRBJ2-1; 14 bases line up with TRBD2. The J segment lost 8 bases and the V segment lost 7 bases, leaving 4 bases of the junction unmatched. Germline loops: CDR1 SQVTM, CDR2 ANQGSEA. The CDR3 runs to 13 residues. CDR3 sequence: CSGLTSGRDEQFF. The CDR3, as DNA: TGCAGCGGCCTGACTAGCGGGAGGGATGAGCAGTTCTTC.

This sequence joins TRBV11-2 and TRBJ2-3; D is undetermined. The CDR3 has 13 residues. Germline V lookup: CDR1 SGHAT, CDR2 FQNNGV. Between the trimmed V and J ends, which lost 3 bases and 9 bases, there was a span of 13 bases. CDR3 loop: CASSFQTGSTQYF. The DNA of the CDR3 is TGTGCCAGCAGCTTCCAGACGGGTTCGACGCAGTATTTT.

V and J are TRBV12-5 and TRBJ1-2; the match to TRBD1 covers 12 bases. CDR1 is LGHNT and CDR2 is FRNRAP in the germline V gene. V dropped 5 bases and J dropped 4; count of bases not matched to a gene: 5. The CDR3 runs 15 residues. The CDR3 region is CASGPGDRGLYGYTF. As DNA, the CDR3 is TGTGCTAGTGGTCCCGGGGACAGGGGGCTCTATGGCTACACCTTC.

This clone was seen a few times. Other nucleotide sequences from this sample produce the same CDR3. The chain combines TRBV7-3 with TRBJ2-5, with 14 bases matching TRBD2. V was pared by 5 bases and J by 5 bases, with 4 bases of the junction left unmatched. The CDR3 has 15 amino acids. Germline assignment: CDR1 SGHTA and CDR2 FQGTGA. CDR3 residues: CASSPGLAGGETQYF. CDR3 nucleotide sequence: TGTGCCAGCAGCCCCGGACTAGCGGGAGGTGAGACCCAGTACTTC.

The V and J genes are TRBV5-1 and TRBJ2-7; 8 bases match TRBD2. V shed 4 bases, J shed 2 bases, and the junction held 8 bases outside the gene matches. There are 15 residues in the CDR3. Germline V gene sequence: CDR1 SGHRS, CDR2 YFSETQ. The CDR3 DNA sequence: TGCGCCAGCAGCCCCGAGCGGGAGCTGGCCTACGAGCAGTACTTC. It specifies CASSPERELAYEQYF.

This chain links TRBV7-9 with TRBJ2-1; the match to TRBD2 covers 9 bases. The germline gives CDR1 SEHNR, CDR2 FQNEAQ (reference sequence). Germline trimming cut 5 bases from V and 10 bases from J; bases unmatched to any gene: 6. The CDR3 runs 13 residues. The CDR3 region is CASSTGLAREQFF. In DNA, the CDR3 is TGTGCCAGCAGCACGGGACTAGCAAGGGAGCAGTTCTTC.

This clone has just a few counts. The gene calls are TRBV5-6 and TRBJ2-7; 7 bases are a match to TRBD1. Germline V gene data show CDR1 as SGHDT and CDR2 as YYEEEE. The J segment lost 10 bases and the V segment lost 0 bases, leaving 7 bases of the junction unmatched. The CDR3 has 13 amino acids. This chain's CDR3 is CASSLGVTGQQYV. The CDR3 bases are TGTGCCAGCAGCTTGGGGGTGACAGGGCAACAGTACGTC.

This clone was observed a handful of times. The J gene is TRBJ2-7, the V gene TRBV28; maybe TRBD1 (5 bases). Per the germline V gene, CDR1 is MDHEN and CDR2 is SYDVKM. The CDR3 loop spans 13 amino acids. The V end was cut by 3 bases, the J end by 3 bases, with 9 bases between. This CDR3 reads CASSLAQDYEQYV. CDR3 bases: TGTGCCAGCAGTTTGGCACAGGACTACGAGCAGTACGTC.

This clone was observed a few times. CDR3 sequence reads: CASGRTVPGELFF. CDR3 DNA sequence: TGTGCTAGTGGTCGGACTGTACCCGGGGAGCTGTTTTTT. The genes are TRBV12-5 and TRBJ2-2, with D possibly matching TRBD2 (5 bases). This CDR3 is built from 13 residues. V lost 5 bases to trimming and J lost 6 bases, with 10 bases between them. CDR1 and CDR2 (germline): LGHNT, FRNRAP. Full variable domain (rest looked up from reference TRBV12-5 and TRBJ2-2): DARVTQTPRHKVTEMGQEVTMRCQPILGHNTVFWYRQTMMQGLELLAYFRNRAPLDDSGMPKDRFSAEMPDATLATLKIQPSEPRDSAVYFCASGRTVPGELFFGEGSRLTVL.

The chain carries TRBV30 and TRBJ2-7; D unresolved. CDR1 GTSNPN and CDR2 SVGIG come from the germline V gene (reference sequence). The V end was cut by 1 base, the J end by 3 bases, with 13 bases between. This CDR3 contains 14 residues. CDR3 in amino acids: CAWSGGPQNYEQYF. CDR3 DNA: TGTGCCTGGAGTGGCGGCCCACAAAACTACGAGCAGTACTTC. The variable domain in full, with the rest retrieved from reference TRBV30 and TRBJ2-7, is SQTIHQWPATLVQPVGSPLSLECTVEGTSNPNLYWYRQAAGRGLQLLFYSVGIGQISSEVPQNLSASRPQDRQFILSSKKLLLSDSGFYLCAWSGGPQNYEQYFGPGTRLTVT.

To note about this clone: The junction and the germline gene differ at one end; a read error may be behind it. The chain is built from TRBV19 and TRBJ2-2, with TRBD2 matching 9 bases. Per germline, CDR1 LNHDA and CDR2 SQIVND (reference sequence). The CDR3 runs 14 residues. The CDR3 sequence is CASRIAGDTGELFF. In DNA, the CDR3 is TGTGCCAGTAGAATAGCGGGAGACACCGGGGAGCTGTTTTTT.

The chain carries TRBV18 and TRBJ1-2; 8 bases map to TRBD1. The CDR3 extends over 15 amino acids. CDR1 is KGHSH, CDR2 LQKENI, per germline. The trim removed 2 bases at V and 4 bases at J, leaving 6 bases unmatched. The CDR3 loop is CASSPSSGGLYGYTF. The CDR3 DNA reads TGTGCCAGCTCACCAAGTTCAGGGGGCCTCTATGGCTACACCTTC. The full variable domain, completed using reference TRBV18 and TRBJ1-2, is NAGVMQNPRHLVRRRGQEARLRCSPMKGHSHVYWYRQLPEEGLKFMVYLQKENIIDESGMPKERFSAEFPKEGPSILRIQQVVRGDSAAYFCASSPSSGGLYGYTFGSGTRLTVV.

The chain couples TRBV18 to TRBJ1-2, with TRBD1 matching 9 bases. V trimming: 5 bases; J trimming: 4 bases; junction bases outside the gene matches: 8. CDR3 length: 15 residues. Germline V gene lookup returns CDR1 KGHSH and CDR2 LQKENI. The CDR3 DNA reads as TGTGCCAGCTCAGCGCCGGGACAGGGCGCCTATGGCTACACCTTC. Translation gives CASSAPGQGAYGYTF.

DNA for the CDR3: TGTGCCAGCAGCTCTGGGTCTAGGAGCTCCTACGAGCAGTACTTC. It is translated as CASSSGSRSSYEQYF. This rearrangement joins TRBV7-2 to TRBJ2-7; D is unresolved. Trimming removed 4 bases at V and 0 bases at J, with 13 bases between. This CDR3 spans 15 amino acids. CDR1 and CDR2 (germline): SGHTA, FQGNSA.

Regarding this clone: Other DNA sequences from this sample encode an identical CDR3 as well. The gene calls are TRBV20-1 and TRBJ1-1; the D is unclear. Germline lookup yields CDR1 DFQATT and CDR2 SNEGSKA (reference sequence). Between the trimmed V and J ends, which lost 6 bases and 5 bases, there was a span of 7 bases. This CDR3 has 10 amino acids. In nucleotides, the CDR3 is TGCAGTGCCATCAGAACTGAAGCTTTCTTT. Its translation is CSAIRTEAFF.

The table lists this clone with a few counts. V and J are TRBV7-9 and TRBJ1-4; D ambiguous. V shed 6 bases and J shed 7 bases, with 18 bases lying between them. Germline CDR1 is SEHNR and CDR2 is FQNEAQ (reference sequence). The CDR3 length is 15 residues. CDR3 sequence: CASSRSGRGGEKLFF. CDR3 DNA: TGTGCCAGCAGTAGAAGCGGGAGAGGAGGTGAAAAACTGTTTTTT.